The 14 T cell receptor beta chains presented below share a single source sample, sequenced in a study of CD8 T cells in ankylosing spondylitis. General observations from the study: Within ankylosing spondylitis blood, a TCR beta motif made up of seven to nine highly homologous variants appeared to be characteristic.

TCRdb itself ran the 5' RACE reads through MiXCR, one entry per CDR3 protein. Of about 500,000 distinct CDR3 sequences in the sample, over 9.5% were seen once. Antigens of these TCRs are unknown. Material: blood, either unsorted or a sorted T cell fraction (not recorded which). All receptors derive from a male donor with ankylosing spondylitis.

The CDR3 DNA is TGTGCCAGCAGTTATCGGGAGGACGGTAATGAGCAGTTCTTC. It specifies CASSYREDGNEQFF. This rearrangement joins TRBV12-3 or TRBV12-4 to TRBJ2-1; 7 positions agree with TRBD2. The CDR3 spans 14 residues. Trimming took 4 bases from V and 7 from J; bases not matched to a gene: 7.

This clonotype was seen only a few times. The chain combines TRBV4-1 with TRBJ1-5; D ambiguous. V lost 0 bases, J lost 3 bases, and 21 bases lay in between. Per germline, CDR1 MGHRA and CDR2 YSYEKL. The length of the CDR3 is 19 residues. The CDR3 protein is CASSQDPLRAGRINQPQHF. DNA for the CDR3: TGCGCCAGCAGCCAAGACCCCCTTCGGGCAGGCAGAATCAATCAGCCCCAGCATTTT.

The chain has TRBV9 and TRBJ2-3; TRBD2 aligns across 15 bases. Germline-derived CDR1 and CDR2 are SGDLS and YYNGEE. The ends lost 3 bases at V and 6 bases at J; junction bases unmatched: 5. There are 16 residues in the CDR3. The CDR3 DNA is TGTGCCAGCAGCGGCACGGGACTAGCGGGAGGCGATACGCAGTATTTT. It translates to CASSGTGLAGGDTQYF.

In this sample, this clonotype turned up a few times. This chain links TRBV5-1 with TRBJ2-1; TRBD1 matches 7 bases. This CDR3 is built from 14 residues. Germline lookup yields CDR1 SGHRS and CDR2 YFSETQ. V lost 5 bases to trimming and J lost 3 bases; unmatched junction nucleotides: 5. This CDR3 is CASSGRQGYNEQFF. In DNA form, the CDR3 reads TGCGCCAGCAGTGGGAGACAGGGCTACAATGAGCAGTTCTTC. The full variable domain, in which reference TRBV5-1 and TRBJ2-1 provide the parts outside the CDR3, is KAGVTQTPRYLIKTRGQQVTLSCSPISGHRSVSWYQQTPGQGLQFLFEYFSETQRNKGNFPGRFSGRQFSNSRSEMNVSTLELGDSALYLCASSGRQGYNEQFFGPGTRLTVL.

The V call is TRBV3-1, the J call TRBJ1-3, with D tentatively TRBD1 (6 bases). The CDR3 spans 16 residues. Trimming took 0 bases from V and 4 from J, leaving 13 bases between them. Per germline, CDR1 LGHDT and CDR2 YNNKEL (reference sequence). The CDR3 reads CASSQEFSGVGNTIYF. DNA for the CDR3: TGTGCCAGCAGCCAAGAGTTCTCAGGGGTCGGAAACACCATATATTTT.

At least ten counts were recorded for this clonotype. V is TRBV11-2 and J is TRBJ2-1; D gene ambiguous. V was cut by 5 bases and J by 0 bases, with 8 bases left in between. Germline CDR1 reads SGHAT; CDR2 reads FQNNGV. The CDR3 has 14 amino acids. The CDR3 coding sequence is TGTGCCAGCAGCCCGACGGTCTCCTACAATGAGCAGTTCTTC. Residues: CASSPTVSYNEQFF.

This clonotype was seen more than once but under ten times. J is TRBJ2-1 and V is TRBV6-1; D is unresolved. The CDR3 loop spans 14 amino acids. Trimming cost V 3 bases and J 2 bases, with 8 bases left between them. Germline CDR1 and CDR2: MNHNS and SASEGT. DNA of the CDR3: TGTGCCAGCAGTGATTGGCCCACCTACAATGAGCAGTTCTTC. Translated, it gives CASSDWPTYNEQFF.

This clonotype was seen a few times. The chain joins TRBV6-5 to TRBJ2-3; D unresolved. The CDR3 spans 14 residues. V was shortened by 4 bases and J by 0 bases, with 8 bases between the two germline ends. Germline values: CDR1 MNHEY, CDR2 SVGAGI. The CDR3 nucleotides are TGTGCCAGCAGTTTTCTGTCCAGCACAGATACGCAGTATTTT. As protein: CASSFLSSTDTQYF.

This clonotype was detected a few times. The J gene is TRBJ1-2, the V gene TRBV6-1, with D possibly being TRBD1 (5 bases). Trimming shortened V by 1 base and J by 4 bases, and 10 bases separated the two germline ends. This CDR3 has 14 residues. From germline, CDR1 is MNHNS and CDR2 SASEGT. CDR3 region: CASSEGGGRYGYTF. CDR3 nucleotides: TGTGCCAGCAGTGAAGGCGGGGGACGCTATGGCTACACCTTC.

In its sample, this clonotype was seen a few times. The chain is built from TRBV6-4 and TRBJ2-3; 12 bases fit TRBD2. Trimming at V came to 6 bases and at J to 4 bases, leaving 5 bases not matched to a gene. The CDR3 is 15 amino acids. Per the germline V gene, CDR1 is MRHNA and CDR2 is SNTAGT. The CDR3 DNA is TGTGCCAGCAGCGAGACTAGCGGGAGACCAGATACGCAGTATTTT. As protein: CASSETSGRPDTQYF.

The chain uses TRBV7-2 and TRBJ2-1, with D perhaps matching TRBD1 or TRBD2 (5 bases each). CDR1 is SGHTA, CDR2 FQGNSA, per germline. Between the trimmed V and J ends, which lost 1 base and 15 bases, there was a span of 16 bases. This CDR3 has 13 residues. The CDR3, as DNA: TGTGCCAGCAGCTTAGGGGACGACCGGAGACCGTTCTTC. Translation: CASSLGDDRRPFF.

This clonotype has only one observation. This sequence joins TRBV5-1 and TRBJ2-3; D ambiguous. Trimming removed 5 bases from V and 6 bases from J, with 16 bases in between. This CDR3 is 14 amino acids long. Germline lookup yields CDR1 SGHRS and CDR2 YFSETQ. CDR3 DNA: TGCGCCAGCAGGAAAGGTGACACAGTGGATACGCAGTATTTT. It codes for CASRKGDTVDTQYF.

Notes on this clonotype: A much larger clone lies one base from this, so it may be a read error. The chain employs TRBV12-3 or TRBV12-4 and TRBJ2-1, with 8 bases fitting TRBD1. The length of the CDR3 is 13 residues. The CDR3 region has the DNA TGTGACAGCTGGAACAGGGGGGAGAATGAGCAGTTCTTC. It encodes CDSWNRGENEQFF.

There are a few counts of this clonotype. The rearrangement joins TRBV27 to TRBJ2-3, with a tentative D call TRBD2 (7 bases). The germline V gene encodes CDR1 MNHEY and CDR2 SMNVEV (reference sequence). Deletions cut 2 bases from V and 4 bases from J, with 19 bases between. The CDR3 sequence is 17 residues long. The CDR3 sequence: CASSLRSRGRAPDTQYF. CDR3 nucleotide sequence: TGTGCCAGCAGTTTACGGTCTAGGGGGAGGGCCCCAGATACGCAGTATTTT.